These 14 T cell receptor beta chains were sequenced from one sample in a study of early T cells in non-severe SARS-CoV-2 infection. TCRdb analysed the 5' RACE reads with MiXCR anew, one entry per CDR3 protein. The table shows fewer than 100,000 distinct CDR3 sequences, with 6% to 7% occurring only once. The sequenced sample consisted of whole blood. The receptors here all came from an adult who was a healthcare worker with PCR-confirmed SARS-CoV-2 infection or an uninfected control (not recorded which).

This clonotype was detected many times. The V and J genes are TRBV18 and TRBJ1-5; 9 bases are shared with TRBD1. CDR1 is KGHSH and CDR2 is LQKENI in the germline V gene. The CDR3 loop spans 15 amino acids. With V trimmed by 4 bases and J by 6 bases, 7 bases remained unmatched. CDR3 sequence: CASSRRTGEGQPQHF. For the CDR3, the DNA is TGTGCCAGCTCACGCCGGACAGGGGAAGGTCAGCCCCAGCATTTT.

This clonotype has a count of ten or more. The V gene is TRBV29-1, the J gene TRBJ2-1; possibly TRBD2 for D (5 bases). CDR3 length equals 13 residues. The V end lost 4 bases, the J end lost 8 bases, and 15 bases lay between the germline ends. Germline loops: CDR1 SQVTM, CDR2 ANQGSEA. The CDR3 nucleotides are TGCAGCGTTGTCCGGGGTGGTATGCATGAGCAGTTCTTC. Translation: CSVVRGGMHEQFF.

This clonotype was counted ten times or more. As DNA, the CDR3 is TGTGCCAGCACCAGGAGTGGGGGCAATCAGCCCCAGCATTTT. It specifies CASTRSGGNQPQHF. This sequence joins TRBV12-3 or TRBV12-4 and TRBJ1-5, with D unresolved. V shed 7 bases and J shed 2 bases, with 12 bases lying between them. This CDR3 has 14 residues.

In this sample, this clonotype turned up many times. This chain links TRBV7-2 with TRBJ1-6; tentative D call: TRBD1 (6 bases). Germline V gene lookup returns CDR1 SGHTA and CDR2 FQGNSA. CDR3 length: 15 amino acids. V was clipped by 5 bases and J by 8 bases, with 16 bases between them. The CDR3 here is CASSPRQASYSPLHF. The CDR3 DNA is TGTGCCAGCAGCCCAAGACAGGCCTCCTATTCACCCCTCCACTTT.

In this sample, this clonotype turned up a few times. The chain recombines TRBV11-2 with TRBJ1-1, with no clear D. CDR3 length: 13 residues. Trimming removed 1 base at V and 6 bases at J, with 9 bases between. CDR1 and CDR2 (germline): SGHAT, FQNNGV. Written as DNA, the CDR3 is TGTGCCAGCAGCTTAGTCGTAGGAGCTGAAGCTTTCTTT. It encodes CASSLVVGAEAFF.

This clonotype was counted at least ten times. The rearrangement links TRBV5-5 to TRBJ1-1, with D perhaps TRBD1 (5 bases). The length of the CDR3 is 15 residues. Trimming shortened V by 2 bases and J by 2 bases, and 13 bases separated the two germline ends. The germline CDR1 and CDR2 sequences are SGHKS and YYEKEE (reference sequence). CDR3 region: CASSFSGSGNTEAFF. Written as DNA, the CDR3 is TGTGCCAGCAGCTTTTCAGGGAGCGGAAACACTGAAGCTTTCTTT.

This clonotype showed up many times. J is TRBJ1-5 and V is TRBV2; D not certain. Germline CDR1 SNHLY, CDR2 FYNNEI. The CDR3 totals 14 residues. The V end was cut by 3 bases, the J end by 6 bases, with 12 bases between. CDR3 nucleotide sequence: TGTGCCAGCAGTGACCCAGGATCTAGTCAGCCCCAGCATTTT. Translation: CASSDPGSSQPQHF.

This clonotype showed up many times. The V and J genes are TRBV29-1 and TRBJ2-2; 8 positions agree with TRBD1. This CDR3 has 15 amino acids. The germline V gene has CDR1 SQVTM and CDR2 ANQGSEA. With 7 bases clipped from V and 7 bases from J, the junction kept 14 bases outside the gene matches. The CDR3 loop reads CSATGTGQWHGELFF. CDR3 nucleotide sequence: TGCAGCGCAACCGGGACAGGCCAGTGGCACGGGGAGCTGTTTTTT.

This chain connects TRBV6-2 or TRBV6-3 to TRBJ2-7, with D perhaps TRBD1 or TRBD2 (5 bases each). This CDR3 has 15 amino acids. CDR1 and CDR2 (germline): MNHEY, SVGEGT. Trimming took off 8 bases at V and 0 bases at J, with 17 bases between the two ends. CDR3 sequence reads: CASHHMGVNSYEQYF. CDR3 DNA: TGTGCCAGCCACCATATGGGGGTAAACTCCTACGAGCAGTACTTC.

The table lists this clonotype with a few counts. V and J are TRBV6-5 and TRBJ2-6; D gene ambiguous. CDR1 is MNHEY, CDR2 SVGAGI, per germline. The ends were cut back, 2 bases at V and 2 bases at J, with 7 bases in the middle. CDR3 length: 15 amino acids. The chain's CDR3 is CASSYRGAGANVLTF. CDR3 bases: TGTGCCAGCAGTTACCGTGGGGCTGGGGCCAACGTCCTGACTTTC.

CDR3 residues: CASSREGQGRYEQYF. CDR3 nucleotides: TGCGCCAGCAGCCGAGAGGGACAGGGGCGCTACGAGCAGTACTTC. The chain combines TRBV4-3 with TRBJ2-7; 10 nucleotides align to TRBD1. The germline V gene has CDR1 LGHNA and CDR2 YSLEER. The CDR3 has 15 residues. V lost 4 bases, J lost 3 bases, and 6 bases stayed unmatched.

The rearrangement links TRBV18 to TRBJ2-1, with D hard to call. Trimming took off 5 bases at V and 6 bases at J, with 23 bases between the two ends. The CDR3 has 17 residues. CDR1 is KGHSH and CDR2 is LQKENI in the germline V gene. CDR3 region: CASSKGPPRRNGNEQFF. The CDR3 DNA reads TGTGCCAGCTCAAAAGGACCCCCCCGGAGAAACGGCAATGAGCAGTTCTTC.

Ten or more counts support this clonotype. The chain combines TRBV12-3 or TRBV12-4 with TRBJ1-1; D unclear. CDR3 length: 12 residues. V was cut by 1 base and J by 2 bases, with 2 bases left in between. The CDR3: CASSLDNTEAFF. DNA for the CDR3: TGTGCCAGCAGTTTAGACAACACTGAAGCTTTCTTT.

This clonotype occurred many times. The gene calls are TRBV6-4 and TRBJ2-3, with D unresolved. Germline lookup yields CDR1 MRHNA and CDR2 SNTAGT. V was cut by 3 bases and J by 0 bases, with 4 bases left in between. The length of the CDR3 is 13 residues. The CDR3 loop is CASSESSTDTQYF. DNA for the CDR3: TGTGCCAGCAGTGAATCCAGCACAGATACGCAGTATTTT.